Presented here are 22 T cell receptor beta chains from one specimen sequenced in a study of blood T cell repertoires in COVID-19. Clones were read by immunoSEQ multiplex PCR, and TCRdb kept only the in-frame ones, dropping some. This table has approximately 75,000 clones, approximately 82% appearing once. Sequences were obtained from peripheral blood. Receptors originate from a woman in her forties or fifties with acute or convalescent COVID-19.

This rearrangement joins TRBV18 to TRBJ2-7; D perhaps matches TRBD2 (5 bases). CDR3 length: 15 amino acids. Germline CDR1 is KGHSH and CDR2 is LQKENI. Trimming pared 0 bases from V and 3 bases from J, leaving 12 bases between. The CDR3 coding sequence is TGTGCCAGCTCACCACCAGGGAGTTTGGTCTACGAGCAGTACTTC. It translates to CASSPPGSLVYEQYF. The whole variable domain, filled in from reference TRBV18 and TRBJ2-7, reads NAGVMQNPRHLVRRRGQEARLRCSPMKGHSHVYWYRQLPEEGLKFMVYLQKENIIDESGMPKERFSAEFPKEGPSILRIQQVVRGDSAAYFCASSPPGSLVYEQYFGPGTRLTVT.

The chain carries TRBV15 and TRBJ1-2, with TRBD1 matching over 10 bases. Germline values: CDR1 LNHNV, CDR2 YYDKDF (reference sequence). Losses at the gene ends were 5 bases for V and 4 bases for J; bases not matched to a gene: 4. This CDR3 contains 14 residues. In nucleotides, the CDR3 is TGTGCCACCAGCGGCGGGACAGGGGCCTATGGCTACACCTTC. This translates into CATSGGTGAYGYTF.

CDR3 sequence: CASSAAHRYFYGYTF. As DNA, the CDR3 is TGTGCCAGCAGTGCGGCCCACAGGTACTTCTATGGCTACACCTTC. The V and J genes are TRBV28 and TRBJ1-2; a weak D match, TRBD1 (5 bases). V lost 5 bases and J 4 bases, leaving 17 bases between the germline ends. The CDR3 contains 15 residues. CDR1 and CDR2 from the germline V gene are MDHEN and SYDVKM.

The CDR3 region is CASSEQGADTGELFF. The CDR3 DNA follows: TGCGCCAGCAGCGAGCAGGGGGCGGACACCGGGGAGCTGTTTTTT. J is TRBJ2-2 and V is TRBV5-1; the match to TRBD1 covers 8 bases. From germline, CDR1 is SGHRS and CDR2 YFSETQ. The CDR3 is 15 amino acids. The V gene end was trimmed by 4 bases and the J gene end by 3 bases; junction bases not matched to a gene: 5.

The rearrangement uses TRBV9 and TRBJ1-1; D possibly corresponds to TRBD1 (6 bases). With 0 bases removed from V and 3 bases from J, the gap between germline ends came to 12 bases. This CDR3 is built from 15 residues. Germline V gives CDR1 SGDLS, CDR2 YYNGEE. CDR3 bases: TGTGCCAGCAGCGTAGCCGGGGGGCGGGACACTGAAGCTTTCTTT. Amino acid sequence: CASSVAGGRDTEAFF.

The genes are TRBV28 and TRBJ2-7; D not resolved. V gave up 4 bases and J gave up 6 bases, with 10 bases separating them. The germline gives CDR1 MDHEN, CDR2 SYDVKM. This CDR3 has 12 residues. The CDR3 region is CASSYSYVEQYF. In DNA, the CDR3 is TGTGCCAGCAGTTATAGCTACGTCGAGCAGTACTTC.

This clone is labeled as medium-sized (0.01 to 0.1%). The chain employs TRBV7-8 and TRBJ1-1, with a tentative D call TRBD1 (5 bases). The CDR3 spans 13 residues. Trimming took off 11 bases at V and 1 base at J, with 14 bases between the two ends. Germline CDR1 SGHVS, CDR2 FQNEAQ. CDR3 sequence: CASGHRTNTEAFF. The CDR3 bases are TGTGCCTCAGGCCACAGGACGAACACTGAAGCTTTCTTT.

This clone was counted between two and nine times. J is TRBJ1-1 and V is TRBV6-5, with 10 positions matching TRBD1. Germline trimming cut 8 bases from V and 0 bases from J; bases unmatched to any gene: 0. CDR3 length: 13 residues. Germline values: CDR1 MNHEY, CDR2 SVGAGI. CDR3 protein: CASGTGVNTEAFF. The CDR3 bases are TGTGCCAGCGGGACAGGGGTGAACACTGAAGCTTTCTTT.

The J gene is TRBJ2-7, the V gene TRBV29-1, with D tentatively TRBD2 (6 bases). The CDR3 sequence is 13 residues long. Germline V gene lookup returns CDR1 SQVTM and CDR2 ANQGSEA. V lost 3 bases to trimming and J lost 2 bases, with 11 bases between them. Written as DNA, the CDR3 is TGCAGCGTTGAGGGGCGGGGTACCTACGAGCAGTACTTC. Translation: CSVEGRGTYEQYF.

The chain uses TRBV25-1 and TRBJ2-7; D gene ambiguous. V shed 0 bases and J shed 6 bases, with 18 bases lying between them. CDR3 length: 16 residues. Germline CDR1 MGHDK, CDR2 SYGVNS. Written as DNA, the CDR3 is TGTGCCAGCAGTGAATACCCCCGCGGTAGTCTGGGCGAGCAGTACTTC. It codes for CASSEYPRGSLGEQYF.

The V and J genes are TRBV7-9 and TRBJ1-2, with a weak D call TRBD1 (5 bases). Trimming removed 5 bases from V and 0 bases from J, with 13 bases in between. The germline V gene has CDR1 SEHNR and CDR2 FQNEAQ (reference sequence). This CDR3 spans 15 amino acids. CDR3 amino acids: CASSRGHLANYGYTF. The CDR3 DNA is TGTGCCAGCAGCAGAGGACACCTTGCTAACTATGGCTACACCTTC.

The V call is TRBV10-3, the J call TRBJ2-7, with a tentative D call TRBD1 (5 bases). Germline CDR1 reads ENHRY; CDR2 reads SYGVKD. Trimming pared 6 bases from V and 3 bases from J, leaving 12 bases between. The CDR3 runs to 13 residues. The DNA of the CDR3 is TGTGCCATCAGCACTCCCCAGGGCTACGAGCAGTACTTC. Protein product: CAISTPQGYEQYF.

The genes are TRBV30 and TRBJ2-2; maybe TRBD2 (5 bases). The CDR3 sequence is 15 residues long. Germline assignment: CDR1 GTSNPN and CDR2 SVGIG (reference sequence). Trimming removed 4 bases from V and 5 bases from J, with 17 bases in between. The CDR3 sequence is CAWNLKGLGTGELFF. CDR3 in DNA: TGTGCCTGGAACCTTAAAGGACTGGGAACCGGGGAGCTGTTTTTT.

The chain couples TRBV5-1 to TRBJ2-3, with 9 bases identical to TRBD1. The CDR3 extends over 13 amino acids. Germline V gives CDR1 SGHRS, CDR2 YFSETQ. V was pared by 9 bases and J by 4 bases, with 6 bases of the junction left unmatched. The DNA for the CDR3 is TGCGCCACAAACAGGGGGCAGGCAGATACGCAGTATTTT. Protein product: CATNRGQADTQYF.

The V and J genes are TRBV5-5 and TRBJ1-2; D gene unclear. V lost 3 bases and J lost 4, with 16 bases in between. This CDR3 comprises 15 residues. Germline-derived CDR1 and CDR2 are SGHKS and YYEKEE (reference sequence). CDR3 coding DNA: TGTGCCAGCAGCTGGCAGAATCGGGTCAGCTATGGCTACACCTTC. This sequence encodes CASSWQNRVSYGYTF.

The V gene is TRBV13, the J gene TRBJ2-3, with a tentative D call TRBD2 (6 bases). Trimming removed 7 bases from V and 4 bases from J, with 24 bases in between. This CDR3 is 17 amino acids long. From germline, CDR1 is PRHDT and CDR2 FYEKMQ (reference sequence). The CDR3 DNA reads as TGTGCCAGCACCTCGGTGTTTGGGGGGAAGGGCTCAGATACGCAGTATTTT. It yields the protein CASTSVFGGKGSDTQYF.

The chain recombines TRBV3-1 (or the pseudogene TRBV3-2) with TRBJ1-4, with D unclear. This CDR3 comprises 10 residues. Trimming removed 8 bases from V and 14 bases from J, with 12 bases in between. Per germline, CDR1 LGHDT and CDR2 YNNKEL (reference sequence). The CDR3 protein is CASGLSRLFF. CDR3 in DNA: TGTGCCAGCGGTCTATCACGGCTGTTTTTT.

V is TRBV6-2 or TRBV6-3 and J is TRBJ2-1; possibly TRBD1 for D (6 bases). V shed 4 bases and J shed 4 bases, with 20 bases lying between them. The CDR3 extends over 17 amino acids. Germline-derived CDR1 and CDR2 are MNHEY and SVGEGT. The CDR3 protein is CASSSIGPGTTYNEQFF. Written as DNA, the CDR3 is TGTGCCAGCAGTTCTATAGGCCCCGGGACAACATACAATGAGCAGTTCTTC.

A single count supports this clone. The rearrangement links TRBV6-5 to TRBJ2-3, with 7 nucleotides matching TRBD1. Per the germline V gene, CDR1 is MNHEY and CDR2 is SVGAGI. V trimming: 2 bases; J trimming: 1 base; junction bases outside the gene matches: 3. This CDR3 region has 15 residues. CDR3 loop: CASSYRDSGTDTQYF. The CDR3 bases are TGTGCCAGCAGTTACCGGGACAGCGGCACAGATACGCAGTATTTT.

This clone was counted between two and nine times. CDR3 sequence (DNA): TGCGCCAGCAGCCAATCTGTGGGACAGGGAAATCAGCCCCAGCATTTT. It encodes CASSQSVGQGNQPQHF. The chain links TRBV4-1 to TRBJ1-5; 9 bases agree with TRBD1. Losses at the gene ends were 2 bases for V and 4 bases for J; bases not matched to a gene: 6. Germline V gene sequence: CDR1 MGHRA, CDR2 YSYEKL. The CDR3 runs 16 residues.

A word on this clone: One end of the junction does not line up with germline, which may come from a read error. The chain has TRBV3-1 (or the pseudogene TRBV3-2) and TRBJ1-3, with a tentative D call TRBD1 (6 bases). The CDR3 is made up of 14 amino acids. Germline-derived CDR1 and CDR2 are LGHDT and YNNKEL (reference sequence). In DNA, the CDR3 is TGTGCCAGCCGCCAAAGGGGGACTGGAAACACCATATATTTT. Amino acid sequence: CASRQRGTGNTIYF.

The CDR3 DNA sequence: TGTGCCAGCTCCCAGGGGACCTCGGGTGGCTACGAGCAGTACTTC. As protein: CASSQGTSGGYEQYF. This rearrangement joins TRBV18 to TRBJ2-7; perhaps TRBD1 as D (6 bases). The CDR3 contains 15 residues. Germline V gene sequence: CDR1 KGHSH, CDR2 LQKENI. The V end was cut by 6 bases, the J end by 3 bases, with 18 bases between.